A selection of T cell receptor beta chains follows, all from one sample in a study of blood T cell repertoires in COVID-19. Sequencing was performed with immunoSEQ multiplex PCR; in TCRdb, only in-frame clones are kept and a portion is missing. The table lists a few hundred thousand clones, about 83% of them singletons. The sequencing input was peripheral blood. All receptors derive from a woman in her forties or fifties with acute or convalescent COVID-19. Each CDR3 is given with its conserved first and last residue.

>TRBV6-5
CASSTGKSLRELFF
>TRBV27
CASRRGPANTIYF
>TRBV28
CASRPSQRGAFF
>TRBV29-1
CSGYRENNEQFF
>TRBV29-1
CSVELAGQETQYF
>TRBV29-1
CSVEGRAYYGYTF
>TRBV20-1
CSARRDLAAFF
>TRBV28
CASSALQGNYGYTF
>TRBV2
CASSGQGTEAFF
>TRBV24-1
CATSDGYSNQPQHF
>TRBV14
CASSRGVGEELFF
>TRBV7-9
CASSSGARGYGYTF
>TRBV6-5
CASSHSGVIFF
>TRBV27
CASSPRKGADYGYTF
>TRBV28
CASSRSGNTIYF
>TRBV28
CASSNRGGATTEAFF
>TRBV7-9
CASSPRGRDTIMNTEAFF